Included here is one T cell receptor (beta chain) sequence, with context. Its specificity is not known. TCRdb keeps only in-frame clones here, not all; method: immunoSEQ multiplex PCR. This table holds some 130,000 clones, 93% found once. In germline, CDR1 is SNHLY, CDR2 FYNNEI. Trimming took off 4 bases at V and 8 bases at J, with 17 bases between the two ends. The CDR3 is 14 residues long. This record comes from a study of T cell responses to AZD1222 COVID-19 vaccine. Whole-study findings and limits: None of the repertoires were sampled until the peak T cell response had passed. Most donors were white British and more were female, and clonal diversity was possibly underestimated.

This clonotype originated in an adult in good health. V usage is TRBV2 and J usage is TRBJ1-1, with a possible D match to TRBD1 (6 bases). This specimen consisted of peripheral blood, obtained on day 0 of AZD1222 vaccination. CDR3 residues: CASSGKTKDREAFF. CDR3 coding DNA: TGTGCCAGCAGTGGGAAGACGAAAGACAGGGAAGCTTTCTTT.